These 7 T cell receptor beta chains share one sample of origin, sequenced in a study of shared clonotypes between healthy human individuals. Clones were sequenced by immunoSEQ multiplex PCR, and TCRdb holds only the in-frame ones, with some missing. The data contain roughly 380,000 clones, 96% of them singletons. Source material: memory CD8+ T cells sorted from blood. Subset given: CD45RO+ cells pooled with CCR7-negative TemRA cells. These receptors originate from a man aged 25 to 45 in good health.

This sequence joins TRBV19 and TRBJ2-6; D is undetermined. Trimming pared 3 bases from V and 0 bases from J, leaving 3 bases between. The CDR3 has 14 residues. Germline lookup yields CDR1 LNHDA and CDR2 SQIVND (reference sequence). The CDR3 coding sequence is TGTGCCAGTAGTATCGACTCTGGGGCCAACGTCCTGACTTTC. This encodes CASSIDSGANVLTF.

The chain employs TRBV2 and TRBJ1-5; perhaps TRBD1 as D (6 bases). From germline, CDR1 is SNHLY and CDR2 FYNNEI. This CDR3 is built from 14 residues. Deletions cut 5 bases from V and 0 bases from J, with 8 bases between. CDR3 protein: CASSIQGSNQPQHF. The CDR3 region has the DNA TGTGCCAGCAGTATACAGGGTAGCAATCAGCCCCAGCATTTT.

The J gene is TRBJ2-7, the V gene TRBV7-6; TRBD2 is a possible D gene (6 bases). Germline CDR1 reads SGHVS; CDR2 reads FNYEAQ. The CDR3 consists of 17 residues. The V gene lost 5 bases and the J gene lost 0 bases, with 20 bases spanning the gap. The CDR3: CASSERGIRASSYEQYF. As DNA, the CDR3 is TGTGCCAGCAGCGAACGGGGGATCAGGGCCAGCTCCTACGAGCAGTACTTC.

The chain links TRBV7-8 to TRBJ2-3, with 10 positions matching TRBD2. CDR1 and CDR2 from the germline V gene are SGHVS and FQNEAQ. The J segment lost 7 bases and the V segment lost 5 bases, leaving 15 bases of the junction unmatched. CDR3 size: 17 residues. The CDR3 DNA follows: TGTGCCAGCAGCCCCCTGTCGATAGCGGGAGGTTTTAATACGCAGTATTTT. This gives the protein CASSPLSIAGGFNTQYF.

A word on this clone: The sample contains more than one DNA sequence encoding this CDR3. This chain links TRBV29-1 with TRBJ2-7; TRBD2 is a possible D gene (5 bases). Trimming cost V 5 bases and J 3 bases, with 8 bases left between them. The CDR3 contains 11 residues. The germline V gene has CDR1 SQVTM and CDR2 ANQGSEA. Written as DNA, the CDR3 is TGCAGCGTTCGGGGAAGCTACGAGCAGTACTTC. Its translation is CSVRGSYEQYF.

J is TRBJ2-4 and V is TRBV28; 10 bases line up with TRBD1. Germline values: CDR1 MDHEN, CDR2 SYDVKM. The J segment lost 1 base and the V segment lost 4 bases, leaving 4 bases of the junction unmatched. The CDR3 length is 16 residues. CDR3 DNA sequence: TGTGCCAGCAGTTCAGGGGGACAGGGGGCCAAAAACATTCAGTACTTC. Amino acid sequence: CASSSGGQGAKNIQYF.

This clone was recorded once. The chain recombines TRBV28 with TRBJ2-2, with 9 bases aligning to TRBD2. Germline CDR1 and CDR2: MDHEN and SYDVKM. The CDR3 spans 16 residues. With 1 base clipped from V and 4 bases from J, the junction kept 4 bases outside the gene matches. The CDR3 DNA reads TGTGCCAGCAGTTTATTAGCGGGAGTTGGCACCGGGGAGCTGTTTTTT. Protein sequence: CASSLLAGVGTGELFF.